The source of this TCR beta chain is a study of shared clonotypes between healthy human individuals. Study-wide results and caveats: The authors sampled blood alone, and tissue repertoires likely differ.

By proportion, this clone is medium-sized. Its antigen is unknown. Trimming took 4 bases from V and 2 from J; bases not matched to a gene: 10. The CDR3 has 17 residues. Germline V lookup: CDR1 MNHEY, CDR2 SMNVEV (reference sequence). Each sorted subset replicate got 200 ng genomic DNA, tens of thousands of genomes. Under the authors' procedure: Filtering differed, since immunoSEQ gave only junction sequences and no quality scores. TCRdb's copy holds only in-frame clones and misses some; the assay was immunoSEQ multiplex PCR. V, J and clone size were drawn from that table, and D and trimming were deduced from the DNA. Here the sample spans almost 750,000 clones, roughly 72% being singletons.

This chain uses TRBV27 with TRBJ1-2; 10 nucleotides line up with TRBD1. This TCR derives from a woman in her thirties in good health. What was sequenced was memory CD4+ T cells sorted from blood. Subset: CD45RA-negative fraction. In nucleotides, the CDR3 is TGTGCCAGCAGTTATGGGTTTATGGGACAGGGGAACTATGGCTACACCTTC. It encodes CASSYGFMGQGNYGYTF.